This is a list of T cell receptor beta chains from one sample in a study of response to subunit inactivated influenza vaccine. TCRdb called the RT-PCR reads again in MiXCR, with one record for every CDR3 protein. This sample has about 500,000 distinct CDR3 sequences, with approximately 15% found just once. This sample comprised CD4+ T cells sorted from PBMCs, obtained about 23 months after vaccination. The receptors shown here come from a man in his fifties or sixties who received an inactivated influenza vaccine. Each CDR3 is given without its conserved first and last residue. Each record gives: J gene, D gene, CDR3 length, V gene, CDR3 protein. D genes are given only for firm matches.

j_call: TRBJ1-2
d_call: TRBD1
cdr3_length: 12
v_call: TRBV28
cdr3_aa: ASSLEGQGASYT

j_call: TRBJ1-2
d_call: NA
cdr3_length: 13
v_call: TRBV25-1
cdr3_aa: ASSEGPGKGYGYT

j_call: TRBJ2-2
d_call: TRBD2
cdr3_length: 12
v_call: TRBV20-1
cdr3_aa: SARRGTSSGELF

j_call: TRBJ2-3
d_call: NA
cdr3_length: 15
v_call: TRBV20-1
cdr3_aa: SARVAGVVASTDTQY

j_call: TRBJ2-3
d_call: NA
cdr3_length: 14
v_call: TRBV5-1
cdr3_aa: ASSLVYRRDTDTQY

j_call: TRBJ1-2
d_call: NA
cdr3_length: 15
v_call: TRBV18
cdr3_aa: ASSPQSTAPGSYGYT

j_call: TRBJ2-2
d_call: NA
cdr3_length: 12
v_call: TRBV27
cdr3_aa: ASSFSAYTGELF

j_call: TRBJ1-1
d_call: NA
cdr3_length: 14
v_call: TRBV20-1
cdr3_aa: SASGQGILIRTEAF

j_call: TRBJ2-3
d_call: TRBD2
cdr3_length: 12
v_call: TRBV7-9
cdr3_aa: ASSLVRGEDTQY

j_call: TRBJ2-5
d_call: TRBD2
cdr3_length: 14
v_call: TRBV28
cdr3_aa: ASSLILADNQETQY

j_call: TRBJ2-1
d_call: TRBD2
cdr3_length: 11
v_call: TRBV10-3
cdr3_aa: AMSSGSENEQF

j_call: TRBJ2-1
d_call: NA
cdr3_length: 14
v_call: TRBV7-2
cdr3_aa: ASSLVMDPSYNEQF

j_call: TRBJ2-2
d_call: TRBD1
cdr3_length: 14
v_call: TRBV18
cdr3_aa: ASSPRDRGNTGELF

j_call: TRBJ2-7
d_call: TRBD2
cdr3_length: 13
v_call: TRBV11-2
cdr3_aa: ASGLTSGKTYEQY

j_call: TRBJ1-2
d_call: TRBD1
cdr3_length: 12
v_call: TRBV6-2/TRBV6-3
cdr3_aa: ASRRDSPNYGYT

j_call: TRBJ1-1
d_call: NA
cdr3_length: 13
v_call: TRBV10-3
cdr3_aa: AIRGSQGSGTEAF

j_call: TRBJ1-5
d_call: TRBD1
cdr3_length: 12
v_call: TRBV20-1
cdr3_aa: SVGTGGMNQPQH

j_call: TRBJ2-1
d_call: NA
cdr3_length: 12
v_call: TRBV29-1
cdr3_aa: SVIKSALGNEQF

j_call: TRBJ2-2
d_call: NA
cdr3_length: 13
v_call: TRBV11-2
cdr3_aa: ASSLRRGGTGELF

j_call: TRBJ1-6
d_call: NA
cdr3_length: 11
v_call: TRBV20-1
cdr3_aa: SARDHNNSPLH

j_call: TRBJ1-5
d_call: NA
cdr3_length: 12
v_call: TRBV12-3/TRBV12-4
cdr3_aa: ASSFRQADQPQH

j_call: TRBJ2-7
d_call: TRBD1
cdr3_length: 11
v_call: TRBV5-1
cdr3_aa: ASSRQTGDEQY

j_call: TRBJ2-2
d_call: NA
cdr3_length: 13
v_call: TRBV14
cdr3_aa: ASKRTGENTGELF

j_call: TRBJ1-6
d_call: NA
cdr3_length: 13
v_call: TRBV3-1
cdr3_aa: ASSLGTVINSPLH

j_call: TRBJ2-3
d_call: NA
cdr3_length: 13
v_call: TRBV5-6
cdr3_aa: ASSLVGRPTDTQY

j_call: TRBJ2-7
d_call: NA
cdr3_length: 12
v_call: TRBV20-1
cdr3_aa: SASQAGLGYEQY

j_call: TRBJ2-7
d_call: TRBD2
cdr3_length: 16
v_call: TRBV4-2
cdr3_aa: ASSQDDAGGRAPYEQY

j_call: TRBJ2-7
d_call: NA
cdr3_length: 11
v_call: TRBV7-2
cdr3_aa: ASSPGGHREQY

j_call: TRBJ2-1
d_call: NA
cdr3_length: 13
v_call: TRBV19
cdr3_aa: ASSISRGAYNEQF

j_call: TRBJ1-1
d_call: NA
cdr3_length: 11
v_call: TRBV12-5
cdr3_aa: ASGLTGRTEAF

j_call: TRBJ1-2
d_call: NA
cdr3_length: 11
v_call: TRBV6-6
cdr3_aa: ASSSIGVDGYT

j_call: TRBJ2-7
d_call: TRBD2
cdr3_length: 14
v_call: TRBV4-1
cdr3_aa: ASSQEWTGTTYEQY

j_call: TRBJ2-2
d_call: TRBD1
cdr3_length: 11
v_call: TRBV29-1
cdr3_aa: SVTTGGTGELF

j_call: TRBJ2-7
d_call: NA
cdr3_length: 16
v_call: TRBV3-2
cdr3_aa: ASSQDLWRTVTSYEQY

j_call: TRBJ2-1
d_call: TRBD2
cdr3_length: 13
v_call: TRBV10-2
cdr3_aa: ASRPGLVGYGEQF

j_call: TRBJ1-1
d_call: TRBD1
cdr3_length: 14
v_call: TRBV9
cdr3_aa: ASSEGGQGKNTEAF

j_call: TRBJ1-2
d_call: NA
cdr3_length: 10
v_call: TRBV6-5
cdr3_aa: ASRSTGYGYT

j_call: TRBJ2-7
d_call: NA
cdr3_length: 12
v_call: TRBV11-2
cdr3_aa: ASSSASLSYEQY

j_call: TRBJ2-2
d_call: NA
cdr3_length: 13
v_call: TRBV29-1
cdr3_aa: SVRNGTRNTGELF

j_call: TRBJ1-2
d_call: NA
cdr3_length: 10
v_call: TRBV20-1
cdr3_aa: SAGRENYGYT

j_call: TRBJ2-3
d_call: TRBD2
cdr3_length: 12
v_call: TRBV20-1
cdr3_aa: SAHGGGSTDTQY

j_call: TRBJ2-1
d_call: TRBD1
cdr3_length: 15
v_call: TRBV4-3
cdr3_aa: ASSQDLAGQGYNEQF

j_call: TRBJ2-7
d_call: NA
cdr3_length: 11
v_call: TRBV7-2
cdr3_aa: ASSFGTAYEQY

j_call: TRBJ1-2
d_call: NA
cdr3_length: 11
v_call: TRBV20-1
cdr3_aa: SASVDYEYGYT

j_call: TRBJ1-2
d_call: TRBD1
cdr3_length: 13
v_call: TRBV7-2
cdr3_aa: ASNIDRGQYYGYT

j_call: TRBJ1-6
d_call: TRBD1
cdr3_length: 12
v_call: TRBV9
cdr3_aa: ASSAGTGNSPLH

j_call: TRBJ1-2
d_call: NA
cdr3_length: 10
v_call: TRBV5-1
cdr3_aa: ASSQAQGSYT

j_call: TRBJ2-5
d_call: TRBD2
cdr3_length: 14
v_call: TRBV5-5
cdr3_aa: ASSLAPAGGQETQY

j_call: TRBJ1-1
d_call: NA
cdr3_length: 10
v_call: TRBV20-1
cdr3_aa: SAPDRNTEAF

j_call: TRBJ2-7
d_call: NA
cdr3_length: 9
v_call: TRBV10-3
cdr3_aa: ATHQGREQY

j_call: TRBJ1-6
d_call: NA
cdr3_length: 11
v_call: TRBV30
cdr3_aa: AWSLRNGSPLH

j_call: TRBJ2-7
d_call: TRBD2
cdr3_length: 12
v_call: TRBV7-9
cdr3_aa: ASSFGTSDYEQY